This T cell receptor (beta chain) was sequenced in a study of identical twins. Findings of the study overall: Reduced insertions were recorded for abundant cord blood beta clonotypes, with no such pattern in memory repertoires. Findings came from cross-sectional statistics, without long-term follow-up of donors.

The CDR3 is 13 residues long. V was trimmed by 2 bases and J by 5 bases, leaving 10 bases between them. The germline gives CDR1 SGHAT, CDR2 FQNNGV. Details on this clonotype: Antigen specificity is unknown.

TCRdb re-analysed the 5' RACE reads in MiXCR, keeping a single row per CDR3 protein. The sample consists of under 300,000 distinct CDR3 sequences, roughly 13% of them appearing once. The sample taken for sequencing was memory (CD45RO+) T cells sorted from blood. The TCR originated in a woman between 18 and 29 years old in good health. V and J are TRBV11-2 and TRBJ2-7; D unresolved. Here the CDR3 reads CASSLLGGDEQYF. Written as DNA, the CDR3 is TGTGCCAGCAGCTTACTGGGTGGCGACGAGCAGTACTTC.